This T cell receptor beta chain was captured in a study of CDR3 diversity in severe acne. The length of the CDR3 is 9 residues. The germline V gene encodes CDR1 ENHRY and CDR2 SYGVKD. TCRdb redid the calling of the PCR reads with MiXCR, one entry per CDR3 protein. Among tens of thousands of distinct CDR3 sequences, around 50% were seen once, and the ten largest hold under 14%. Remarks on this clonotype: One junction end disagrees with the germline gene, perhaps due to a read error.

The source of this sequence is a male donor with severe acne vulgaris. Sequenced material: blood. The chain carries TRBV10-3 and TRBJ2-3, with 10 bases that match TRBD2. The CDR3 region has the DNA TGTGCCAGCAATCCTAGCGGGAGTTTT. This sequence encodes CASNPSGSF.